This entry is about one T cell receptor beta chain. Clones were sequenced by immunoSEQ multiplex PCR, and TCRdb holds only the in-frame ones, with some missing. The sample carries around 38,000 clones, 80% to 95% recorded once. These data are taken from a study of T cell changes during pregnancy in multiple sclerosis. The CDR3 runs 16 residues. Germline CDR1 and CDR2: SGHRS and YFSETQ. V gave up 2 bases and J gave up 0 bases, with 13 bases separating them. The sequence derives from a female donor in good health, enrolled as a control in a pregnancy study. The chain carries TRBV5-1 and TRBJ2-3; perhaps TRBD1 as D (6 bases). The starting material was CD4+ T cells from peripheral blood mononuclear cells, obtained in the third trimester of pregnancy. Here the CDR3 reads CASSFTGPHSTDTQYF. CDR3 in DNA: TGCGCCAGCAGCTTCACAGGGCCGCATAGCACAGATACGCAGTATTTT.